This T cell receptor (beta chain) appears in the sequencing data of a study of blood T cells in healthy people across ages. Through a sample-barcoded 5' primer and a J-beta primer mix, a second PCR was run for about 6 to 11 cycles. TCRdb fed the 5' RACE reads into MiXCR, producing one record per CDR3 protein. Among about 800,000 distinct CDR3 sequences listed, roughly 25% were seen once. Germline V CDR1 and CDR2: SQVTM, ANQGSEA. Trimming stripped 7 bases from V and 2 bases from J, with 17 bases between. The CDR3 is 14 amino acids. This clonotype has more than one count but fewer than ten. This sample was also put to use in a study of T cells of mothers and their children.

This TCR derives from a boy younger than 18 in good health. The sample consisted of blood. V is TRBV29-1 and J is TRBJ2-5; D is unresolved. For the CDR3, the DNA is TGCAGCGCCATACGCAGACAAGCGCAAGAGACCCAGTACTTC. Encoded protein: CSAIRRQAQETQYF.